This T cell receptor beta chain was identified in a study of T cells in women clearing cervical HPV infection. Findings and limits, study-wide: Timing of associations relative to infection is unclear; T-cell subsets were not isolated. Repertoire richness, not evenness, was significantly elevated in CIN3+ cases versus controls.

Concerning this clone: Its matching antigen is unknown.

The assay was immunoSEQ multiplex PCR, and TCRdb's table has in-frame clones only and misses some. Its table lists tens of thousands of clones. Input material: blood buffy coat. The TCR comes from a woman between 18 and 69 years old with a cervical HPV16 infection that either progressed to CIN3+ or cleared (not recorded which).

The CDR3 DNA, read in part, is TGTGCTAGTGCCCCGGGCGGAGGGGGCAATCAGCCC. The encoded protein is CASAPGGGGNQP. The full CDR3 sequence reads CASAPGGGGNQPQHF. J is TRBJ1-5 and V is TRBV12-5; TRBD1 might be the D (5 bases). Coverage ceases 3 residues before the CDR3 finishes, and the germline J gene fills in the end. The germline gives CDR1 LGHNT, CDR2 FRNRAP. Trimming left V 7 bases short and J 2 bases short, with 15 bases between. The CDR3 is 15 amino acids. Together with reference TRBV12-5 and TRBJ1-5, the CDR3 gives the full variable domain: DARVTQTPRHKVTEMGQEVTMRCQPILGHNTVFWYRQTMMQGLELLAYFRNRAPLDDSGMPKDRFSAEMPDATLATLKIQPSEPRDSAVYFCASAPGGGGNQPQHFGDGTRLSIL.